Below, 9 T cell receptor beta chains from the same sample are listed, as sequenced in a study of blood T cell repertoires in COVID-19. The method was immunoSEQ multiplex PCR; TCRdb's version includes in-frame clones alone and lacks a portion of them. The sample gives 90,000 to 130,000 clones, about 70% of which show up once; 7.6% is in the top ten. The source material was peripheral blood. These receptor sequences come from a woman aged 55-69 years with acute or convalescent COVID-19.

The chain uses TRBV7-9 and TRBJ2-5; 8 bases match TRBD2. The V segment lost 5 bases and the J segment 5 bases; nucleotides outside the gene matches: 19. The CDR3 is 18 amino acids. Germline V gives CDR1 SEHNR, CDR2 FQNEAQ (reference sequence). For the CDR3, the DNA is TGTGCCAGCAGCCGCCTGTCTTTTGCCGGGGGGGCCCCTGAGACCCAGTACTTC. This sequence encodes CASSRLSFAGGAPETQYF.

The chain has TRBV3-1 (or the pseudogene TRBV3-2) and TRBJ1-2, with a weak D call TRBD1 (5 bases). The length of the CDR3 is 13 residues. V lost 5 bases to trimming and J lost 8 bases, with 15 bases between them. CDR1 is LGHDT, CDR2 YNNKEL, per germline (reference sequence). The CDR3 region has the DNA TGTGCCAGCAGCATTAGCAGGGTAGGGGGCTACACCTTC. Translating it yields CASSISRVGGYTF.

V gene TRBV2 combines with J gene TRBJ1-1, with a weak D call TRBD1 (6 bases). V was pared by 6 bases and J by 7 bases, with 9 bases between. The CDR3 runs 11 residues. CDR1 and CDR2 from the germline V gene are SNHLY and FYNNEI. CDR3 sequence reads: CASRGTNEAFF. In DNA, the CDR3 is TGTGCCAGCAGGGGGACAAATGAAGCTTTCTTT.

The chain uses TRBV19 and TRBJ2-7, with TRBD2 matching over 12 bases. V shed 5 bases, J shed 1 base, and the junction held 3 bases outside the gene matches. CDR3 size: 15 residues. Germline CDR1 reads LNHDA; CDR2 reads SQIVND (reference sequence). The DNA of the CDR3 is TGTGCCAGTAGTCAGACTAGCGGGGGATCCTACGAGCAGTACTTC. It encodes CASSQTSGGSYEQYF.

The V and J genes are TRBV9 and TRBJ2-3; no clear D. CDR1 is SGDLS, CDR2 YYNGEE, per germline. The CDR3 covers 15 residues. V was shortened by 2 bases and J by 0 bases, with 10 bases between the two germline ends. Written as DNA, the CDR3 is TGTGCCAGCAGCGTCGGGTCCTGGAGCACAGATACGCAGTATTTT. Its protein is CASSVGSWSTDTQYF.

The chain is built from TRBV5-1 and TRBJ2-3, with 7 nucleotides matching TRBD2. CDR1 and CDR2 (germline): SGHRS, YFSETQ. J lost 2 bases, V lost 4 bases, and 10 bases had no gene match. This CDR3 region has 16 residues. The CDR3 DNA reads TGCGCCAGCAGCCCCTTCGACAGCGGGGACACAGATACGCAGTATTTT. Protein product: CASSPFDSGDTDTQYF. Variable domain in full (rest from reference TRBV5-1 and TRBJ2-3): KAGVTQTPRYLIKTRGQQVTLSCSPISGHRSVSWYQQTPGQGLQFLFEYFSETQRNKGNFPGRFSGRQFSNSRSEMNVSTLELGDSALYLCASSPFDSGDTDTQYFGPGTRLTVL.

The CDR3 here is CASSEQGMRGNTIYF. The DNA of the CDR3 is TGTGCCAGCAGCGAACAGGGTATGAGAGGAAACACCATATATTTT. The chain is built from TRBV13 and TRBJ1-3; a possible D gene is TRBD1 (6 bases). Germline loops: CDR1 PRHDT, CDR2 FYEKMQ (reference sequence). This CDR3 has 15 amino acids. The V and J ends lost 5 bases and 4 bases respectively, with 15 bases between them.

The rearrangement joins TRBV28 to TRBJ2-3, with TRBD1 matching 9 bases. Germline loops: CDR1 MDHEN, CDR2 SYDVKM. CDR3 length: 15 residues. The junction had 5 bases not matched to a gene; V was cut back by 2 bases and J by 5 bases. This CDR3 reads CASSLPGTGIDTQYF. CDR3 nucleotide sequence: TGTGCCAGCAGTTTACCGGGGACAGGGATAGATACGCAGTATTTT. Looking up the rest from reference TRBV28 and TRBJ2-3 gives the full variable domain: DVKVTQSSRYLVKRTGEKVFLECVQDMDHENMFWYRQDPGLGLRLIYFSYDVKMKEKGDIPEGYSVSREKKERFSLILESASTNQTSMYLCASSLPGTGIDTQYFGPGTRLTVL.

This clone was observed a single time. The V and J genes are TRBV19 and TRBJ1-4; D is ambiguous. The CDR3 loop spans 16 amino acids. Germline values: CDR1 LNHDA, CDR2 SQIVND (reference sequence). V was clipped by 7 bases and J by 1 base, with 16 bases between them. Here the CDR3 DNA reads TGTGCCAGTACCGATACACGGAGGAAAACTAATGAAAAACTGTTTTTT. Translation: CASTDTRRKTNEKLFF.